This TCR beta chain was sequenced during a study of T-cell memory formation after mild COVID-19. Study findings and constraints: Among clones contracting day 15 to 85, CD4/CD8 was balanced, whereas later expanders leaned CD4+. Some clones that responded turned up in pre-infection memory, which suggests that cross-reactive memory joined in. CD4+ contracting clones lay mainly in CM and EM, CD8+ ones in EMRA.

In TCRdb, the 5' RACE reads were re-called with MiXCR into one record per CDR3 protein. The sample gives 350,000 to 450,000 distinct CDR3 sequences, 28% of which show up once; approximately 13% is in the top ten. CDR1 SEHNR and CDR2 FQNEAQ come from the germline V gene (reference sequence). The V and J ends lost 5 bases and 2 bases respectively, with 16 bases between them. CDR3 length: 15 amino acids. This clonotype was observed a handful of times. The antigen is unknown. Sequencing was performed on PBMCs or a T cell subset sorted from them (not recorded which). The source is an adult woman who had mild COVID-19 (a few samples of this study predate the infection). Cell type and time point are not known. This chain connects TRBV7-9 to TRBJ2-7; D may be TRBD2 (6 bases). This CDR3 is CASSPSAGIAYEQYF. The CDR3 DNA follows: TGTGCCAGCAGCCCCTCAGCGGGCATTGCCTACGAGCAGTACTTC.